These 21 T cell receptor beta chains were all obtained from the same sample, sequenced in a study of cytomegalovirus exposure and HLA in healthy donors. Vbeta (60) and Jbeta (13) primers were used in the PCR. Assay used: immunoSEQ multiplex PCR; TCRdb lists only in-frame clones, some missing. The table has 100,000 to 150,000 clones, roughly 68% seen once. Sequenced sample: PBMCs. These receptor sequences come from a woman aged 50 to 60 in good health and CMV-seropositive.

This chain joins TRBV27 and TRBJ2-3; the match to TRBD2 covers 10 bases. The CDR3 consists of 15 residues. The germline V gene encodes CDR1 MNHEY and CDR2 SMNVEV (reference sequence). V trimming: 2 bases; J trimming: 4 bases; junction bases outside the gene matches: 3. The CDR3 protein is CASSLPTSGADTQYF. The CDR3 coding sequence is TGTGCCAGCAGTTTACCCACTAGCGGGGCAGATACGCAGTATTTT.

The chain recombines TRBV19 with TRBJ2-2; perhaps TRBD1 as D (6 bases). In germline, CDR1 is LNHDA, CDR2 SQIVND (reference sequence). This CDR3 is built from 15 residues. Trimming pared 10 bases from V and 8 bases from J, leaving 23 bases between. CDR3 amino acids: CATRLRGHNRGELFF. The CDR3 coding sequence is TGTGCCACCCGGTTAAGGGGACATAACAGGGGGGAGCTGTTTTTT. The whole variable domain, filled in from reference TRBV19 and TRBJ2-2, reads DGGITQSPKYLFRKEGQNVTLSCEQNLNHDAMYWYRQDPGQGLRLIYYSQIVNDFQKGDIAEGYSVSREKKESFPLTVTSAQKNPTAFYLCATRLRGHNRGELFFGEGSRLTVL.

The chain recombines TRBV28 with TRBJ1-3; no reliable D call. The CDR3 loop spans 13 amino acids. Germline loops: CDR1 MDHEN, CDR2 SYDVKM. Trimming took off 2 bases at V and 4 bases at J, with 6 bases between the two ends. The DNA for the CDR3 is TGTGCCAGCAGTTTAGGAGGGGGAAACACCATATATTTT. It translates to CASSLGGGNTIYF.

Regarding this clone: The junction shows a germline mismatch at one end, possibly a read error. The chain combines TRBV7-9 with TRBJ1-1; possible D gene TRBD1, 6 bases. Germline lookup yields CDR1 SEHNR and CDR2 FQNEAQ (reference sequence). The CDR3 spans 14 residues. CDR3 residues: CSSSLGVGGTEAFF. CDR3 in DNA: TGTTCCAGCAGCTTGGGGGTAGGGGGCACTGAAGCTTTCTTT.

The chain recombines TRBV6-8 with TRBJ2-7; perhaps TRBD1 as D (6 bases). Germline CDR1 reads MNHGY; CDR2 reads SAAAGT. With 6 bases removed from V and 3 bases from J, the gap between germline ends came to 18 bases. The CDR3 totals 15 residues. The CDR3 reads CASSNFSGASYEQYF. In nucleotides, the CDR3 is TGTGCCAGCAGCAACTTTTCAGGGGCCAGCTACGAGCAGTACTTC.

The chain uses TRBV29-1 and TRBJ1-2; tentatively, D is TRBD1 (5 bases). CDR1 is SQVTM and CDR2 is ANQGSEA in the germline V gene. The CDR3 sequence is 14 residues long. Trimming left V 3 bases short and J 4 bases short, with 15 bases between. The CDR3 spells CSVDQGLKSYGYTF. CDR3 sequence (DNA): TGCAGCGTTGATCAGGGATTAAAGTCCTATGGCTACACCTTC.

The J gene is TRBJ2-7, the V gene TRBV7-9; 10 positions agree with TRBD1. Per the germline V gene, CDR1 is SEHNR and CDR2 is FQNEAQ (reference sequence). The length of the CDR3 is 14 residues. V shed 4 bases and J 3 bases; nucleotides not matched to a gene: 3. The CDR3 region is CASSSGQGLYEQYF. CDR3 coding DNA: TGTGCCAGCAGCTCGGGACAGGGGCTCTACGAGCAGTACTTC.

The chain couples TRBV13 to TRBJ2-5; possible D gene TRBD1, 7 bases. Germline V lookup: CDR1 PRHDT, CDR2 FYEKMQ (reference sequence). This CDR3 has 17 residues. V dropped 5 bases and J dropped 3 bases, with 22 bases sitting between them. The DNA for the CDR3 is TGTGCCAGCAGCCCGACTAGGAGCCGGGACAGAAAAGAGACCCAGTACTTC. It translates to CASSPTRSRDRKETQYF.

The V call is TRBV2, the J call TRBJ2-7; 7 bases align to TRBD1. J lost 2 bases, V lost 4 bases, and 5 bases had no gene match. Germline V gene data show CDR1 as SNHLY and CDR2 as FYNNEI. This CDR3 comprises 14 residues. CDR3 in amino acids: CASSVPGQTYEQYF. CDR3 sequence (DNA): TGTGCCAGCAGTGTACCGGGACAGACCTACGAGCAGTACTTC. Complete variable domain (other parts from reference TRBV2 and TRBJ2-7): EPEVTQTPSHQVTQMGQEVILRCVPISNHLYFYWYRQILGQKVEFLVSFYNNEISEKSEIFDDQFSVERPDGSNFTLKIRSTKLEDSAMYFCASSVPGQTYEQYFGPGTRLTVT.

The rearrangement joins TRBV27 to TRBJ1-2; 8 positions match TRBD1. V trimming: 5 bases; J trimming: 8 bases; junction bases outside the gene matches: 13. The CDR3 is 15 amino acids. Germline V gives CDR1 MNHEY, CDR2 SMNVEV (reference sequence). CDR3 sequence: CASSVSGTGVLGYTF. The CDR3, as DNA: TGTGCCAGCAGTGTTTCCGGGACAGGAGTGTTAGGCTACACCTTC.

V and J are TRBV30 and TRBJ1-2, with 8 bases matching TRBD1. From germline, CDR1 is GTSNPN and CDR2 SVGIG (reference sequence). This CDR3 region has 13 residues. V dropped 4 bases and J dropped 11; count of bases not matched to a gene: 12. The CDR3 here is CAWTGDRRHHYTF. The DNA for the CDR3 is TGTGCCTGGACCGGGGACAGGCGACACCATTACACCTTC.

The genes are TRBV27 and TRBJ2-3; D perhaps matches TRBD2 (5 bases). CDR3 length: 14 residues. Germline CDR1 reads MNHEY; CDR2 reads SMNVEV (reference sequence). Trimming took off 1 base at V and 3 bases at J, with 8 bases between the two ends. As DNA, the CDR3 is TGTGCCAGCAGTTTATGGCCGGGGACAGATACGCAGTATTTT. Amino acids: CASSLWPGTDTQYF.

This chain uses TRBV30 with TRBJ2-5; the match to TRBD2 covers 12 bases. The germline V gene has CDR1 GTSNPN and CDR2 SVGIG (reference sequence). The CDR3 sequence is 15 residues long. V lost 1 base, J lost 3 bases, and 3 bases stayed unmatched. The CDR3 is CAWSGLAGAEETQYF. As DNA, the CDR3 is TGTGCCTGGAGTGGACTAGCGGGGGCCGAAGAGACCCAGTACTTC.

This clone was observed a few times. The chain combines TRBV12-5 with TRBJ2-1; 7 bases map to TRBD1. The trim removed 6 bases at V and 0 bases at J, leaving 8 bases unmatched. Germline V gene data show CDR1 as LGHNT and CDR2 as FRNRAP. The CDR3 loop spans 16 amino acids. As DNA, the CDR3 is TGTGCTAGTGGGACAGGGTCCTTGAGCTCCTACAATGAGCAGTTCTTC. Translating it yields CASGTGSLSSYNEQFF.

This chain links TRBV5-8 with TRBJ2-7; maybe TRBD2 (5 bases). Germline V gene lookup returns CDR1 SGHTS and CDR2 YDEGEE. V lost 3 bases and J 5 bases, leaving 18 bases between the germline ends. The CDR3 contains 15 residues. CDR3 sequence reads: CASSWTGIRRDEQYF. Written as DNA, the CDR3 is TGTGCCAGCAGCTGGACCGGGATCAGAAGGGACGAGCAGTACTTC.

DNA for the CDR3: TGTGCCAGTAGTATCGTTTTTTTGGCGGGGGAAGAGACCCAGTACTTC. Translated, it gives CASSIVFLAGEETQYF. This rearrangement joins TRBV19 to TRBJ2-5; 7 nucleotides align to TRBD2. V shed 3 bases, J shed 3 bases, and the junction held 10 bases outside the gene matches. The length of the CDR3 is 16 residues. Germline CDR1 reads LNHDA; CDR2 reads SQIVND (reference sequence).

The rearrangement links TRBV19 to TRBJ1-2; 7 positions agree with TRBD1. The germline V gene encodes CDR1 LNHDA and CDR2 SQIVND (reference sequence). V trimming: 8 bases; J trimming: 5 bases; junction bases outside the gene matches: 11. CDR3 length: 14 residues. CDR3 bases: TGTGCCAGTCGGGACAGAGCTAACCTTTATGGCTACACCTTC. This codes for CASRDRANLYGYTF.

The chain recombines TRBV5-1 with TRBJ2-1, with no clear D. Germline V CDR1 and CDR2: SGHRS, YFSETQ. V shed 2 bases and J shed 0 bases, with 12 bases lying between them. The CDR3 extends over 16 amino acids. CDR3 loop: CASSLVARSSYNEQFF. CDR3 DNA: TGCGCCAGCAGCTTAGTAGCCCGGAGCTCCTACAATGAGCAGTTCTTC.

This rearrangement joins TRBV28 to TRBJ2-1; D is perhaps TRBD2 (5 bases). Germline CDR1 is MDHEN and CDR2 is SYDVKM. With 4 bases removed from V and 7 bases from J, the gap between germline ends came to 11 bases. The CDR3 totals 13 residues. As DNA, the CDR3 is TGTGCCAGCAGTTCCGGGGTGCTTAATGAGCAGTTCTTC. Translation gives CASSSGVLNEQFF.

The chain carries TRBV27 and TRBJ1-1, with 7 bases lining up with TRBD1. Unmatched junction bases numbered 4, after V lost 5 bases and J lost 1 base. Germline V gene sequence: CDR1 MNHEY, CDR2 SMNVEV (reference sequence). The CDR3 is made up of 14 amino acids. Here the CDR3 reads CASSLDRRNTEAFF. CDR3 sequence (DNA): TGTGCCAGCAGTCTGGACAGGAGGAACACTGAAGCTTTCTTT.

The CDR3 reads CASSLTGGREEQYF. CDR3 sequence (DNA): TGCGCCAGCAGCTTGACAGGGGGACGGGAGGAGCAGTACTTC. This sequence joins TRBV5-1 and TRBJ2-7, with 8 bases matching TRBD1. Germline V CDR1 and CDR2: SGHRS, YFSETQ. This CDR3 spans 14 amino acids. With 1 base clipped from V and 7 bases from J, the junction kept 7 bases outside the gene matches.